This is a list of T cell receptor beta chains from one sample in a study of vaccination and CD4 T cells after COVID-19. Each CDR3 protein is one row after TCRdb ran MiXCR on the PCR reads. This sample has about 22,000 distinct CDR3 sequences; around two fifths occur once, and the top ten carry 30%. Their recognized antigens are unknown. Sequenced material: CD4+ T cells from blood, cultured in vitro, taken about 7 months after SARS-CoV-2 vaccination. These receptors came from a human donor who had recovered from COVID-19. The CDR3 runs from the conserved cysteine through the conserved F or W. The D gene is left open where the match is weak. Only some rows state a clone size, as once, few, many or a class for expanded clones.

V gene	J gene	D gene	clone size	CDR3 DNA	CDR3 protein
TRBV20-1	TRBJ2-1	NA	NA	TGCAGTGCTAGAGATCCTAGTGGCACCTACAATGAGCAGTTCTTC	CSARDPSGTYNEQFF
TRBV7-9	TRBJ1-1	NA	NA	TGTGCCAGCAGCCTTTTTGGACAGTATGAAGCTTTCTTT	CASSLFGQYEAFF
TRBV6-2/TRBV6-3	TRBJ2-7	TRBD1	few	TGTGCCAGCAGTTATTTGGGACAGGGGCTTTCCTACGAGCAGTACTTC	CASSYLGQGLSYEQYF
TRBV20-1	TRBJ2-3	NA	NA	TGCAGTGCTCCCACGCTCGGGGGCTCAGATACGCAGTATTTT	CSAPTLGGSDTQYF
TRBV20-1	TRBJ2-1	NA	few	TGCAGTGCCAGAAGGGACAATGAGCAGTTCTTC	CSARRDNEQFF
TRBV7-2	TRBJ2-2	TRBD2	NA	TGTGCCAGCAACTCAGCGGGAGCCGGGGAGCTGTTTTTT	CASNSAGAGELFF
TRBV7-3	TRBJ2-5	TRBD2	NA	TGTGCCAGCAGCTTAGGGGGACTAGCGGGAGAGACCCAGTACTTC	CASSLGGLAGETQYF
TRBV20-1	TRBJ2-7	NA	NA	TGCAGTGCTAGAGATCGGGGGGCGGAGGAGCAGTACTTC	CSARDRGAEEQYF
TRBV11-3	TRBJ2-3	NA	few	TGTGCCAGCAGCCCCGGGGGACTTACCACAGATACGCAGTATTTT	CASSPGGLTTDTQYF
TRBV2	TRBJ1-6	TRBD1	NA	TGTGCCAGCAGTCCAAATACAGGGGATTCACCCCTCCACTTT	CASSPNTGDSPLHF
TRBV11-2	TRBJ2-5	NA	NA	TGTGCCAGCAGCTTAGGCCTAGCAATTGGGACCCAGTACTTC	CASSLGLAIGTQYF
TRBV7-9	TRBJ2-1	NA	medium-sized	TGTGCCAGCAGCTTCCAAGGGGAGAATTACAATGAGCAGTTCTTC	CASSFQGENYNEQFF
TRBV21-1	TRBJ1-5	NA	NA	TGTGCCAGCCCCAAAAGTGGGACGGGAGATGATCAGCCCCAGCATTTT	CASPKSGTGDDQPQHF
TRBV20-1	TRBJ1-2	NA	NA	TGCAGTGCTAGTCAGGGCCGACCCTATGGCTACACCTTC	CSASQGRPYGYTF
TRBV2	TRBJ1-1	NA	few	TGTGCCAGCAAGAGGGGGACCAATATTGAAGCTTTCTTT	CASKRGTNIEAFF
TRBV7-3	TRBJ2-1	TRBD2	few	TGTGCCAGCAGCTGGGGGCGGCTAGCGGGAGCAGGTGAGCAGTTCTTC	CASSWGRLAGAGEQFF
TRBV19	TRBJ2-1	TRBD1	NA	TGTGCCAGTAGTATTAGGACAGGGGAAGATGAGCAGTTCTTC	CASSIRTGEDEQFF
TRBV19	TRBJ2-7	TRBD1	few	TGTGCCACCTCGGGACAGGGTTTCCACGAGCAGTACTTC	CATSGQGFHEQYF
TRBV20-1	TRBJ2-5	TRBD2	NA	TGCAGTTACCGGACTAGCGGGGGGGCCCAGTACTTC	CSYRTSGGAQYF
TRBV18	TRBJ2-7	NA	NA	TGTGCCAGCTCACCACCTGGCAGGGGCCCCCTCGAGCAGTACTTC	CASSPPGRGPLEQYF
TRBV5-8	TRBJ1-2	TRBD1	NA	TGTGCCAGCAGCTTGGTGGACAGGGTCATTTCTAACTATGGCTACACCTTC	CASSLVDRVISNYGYTF
TRBV5-6	TRBJ1-2	NA	NA	TGTGCCAGCAGTTTGGGCAGCCAAGACTATGGCTACACCTTC	CASSLGSQDYGYTF
TRBV5-1	TRBJ2-7	TRBD1	NA	TGCGCCAGCAGCTTGGCATGGGGACAGGTGGTGAGGGAGCAGTACTTC	CASSLAWGQVVREQYF
TRBV7-6	TRBJ2-5	TRBD2	few	TGTGCCAGCAGCTTAGTGTGGTCTAGCGGCCAAGAGACCCAGTACTTC	CASSLVWSSGQETQYF
TRBV9	TRBJ1-2	NA	once	TGTGCCAGCAGCCGAACAGAGACCTATGGCTACACCTTC	CASSRTETYGYTF
TRBV25-1	TRBJ1-2	NA	NA	TGTGCCAGCAGTGACGAGGGGCTGAAGGGTGGCTACACCTTC	CASSDEGLKGGYTF
TRBV6-4	TRBJ1-1	NA	NA	TGTGCCAGCAGTGACACATCGAGGGGCACTGAAGCTTTCTTT	CASSDTSRGTEAFF
TRBV7-2	TRBJ2-4	NA	NA	TGTGCCAGCAGCTTCCAGTTACAACGGGACATTCAGTACTTC	CASSFQLQRDIQYF
TRBV27	TRBJ1-5	TRBD1	NA	TGTGCCAGCAGTTCGACGCCGGGGACAGCGAATCAGCCCCAGCATTTT	CASSSTPGTANQPQHF
TRBV5-6	TRBJ1-2	NA	NA	TGTGCCAGCAGCCAGCCCTCCTATGGCGGCTACACCTTC	CASSQPSYGGYTF
TRBV28	TRBJ1-5	NA	NA	TGTGCCAGCAGCCGAAATTGGCAGCCCCAGCATTTT	CASSRNWQPQHF
TRBV7-9	TRBJ2-3	NA	NA	TGTGCCAGCAGCTCCACTTACGGTTCCGGGTTTACAGATACGCAGTATTTT	CASSSTYGSGFTDTQYF
TRBV7-2	TRBJ1-2	NA	many	TGTGCCAGCAGCTTCCAACAGGGAAGGGGCTACACCTTC	CASSFQQGRGYTF
TRBV7-2	TRBJ1-2	NA	few	TGTGCCAGCAGCTTAGGGTACCGGAGTGGCTACACCTTC	CASSLGYRSGYTF
TRBV28	TRBJ2-3	NA	NA	TGTGCCAGCAGTCCTTCAGGTTCCACGGATACGCAGTATTTT	CASSPSGSTDTQYF
TRBV20-1	TRBJ2-1	TRBD1	NA	TGCAGTGCTAGCGACAGGGGAAATGAGCAGTTCTTC	CSASDRGNEQFF
TRBV20-1	TRBJ1-1	NA	NA	TGCAGTGCTAGAGTGAAGGTGGTCGAAGCTTTCTTT	CSARVKVVEAFF
TRBV7-9	TRBJ2-5	TRBD1	NA	TGTGCCAGCAGCTCTACTTCCGGGACAGGGGAGACCCAGTACTTC	CASSSTSGTGETQYF
TRBV2	TRBJ2-3	TRBD2	NA	TGTGCCAGCAGCGTACTAGCGGGGGGAGGGGATACGCAGTATTTT	CASSVLAGGGDTQYF
TRBV5-4	TRBJ2-3	TRBD2	NA	TGTGCCAGCAGCCCCGCCCCGAGCGGGAGGCGTACTAGGACAGATACGCAGTATTTT	CASSPAPSGRRTRTDTQYF
TRBV7-2	TRBJ2-5	TRBD1	few	TGTGCCAGCAGTCAACAGGGGGGTCAAGAGACCCAGTACTTC	CASSQQGGQETQYF
TRBV2	TRBJ2-1	TRBD2	NA	TGTGCCAGCGGTAATGGACTAGCGTCCAATGAGCAGTTCTTC	CASGNGLASNEQFF
TRBV5-1	TRBJ2-2	NA	NA	TGCGCCAGCAGCACCCAGGGAGGACCCGGCACCGGGGAGCTGTTTTTT	CASSTQGGPGTGELFF
TRBV6-2/TRBV6-3	TRBJ2-7	TRBD2	NA	TGTGCCAGCAGTTACGGCCGGACTAGCGGGAGTATCGACGAGCAGTACTTC	CASSYGRTSGSIDEQYF
TRBV12-3/TRBV12-4	TRBJ2-7	NA	NA	TGTGCCAGCAGTCCTACTCTAGATTCCTACGAGCAGTACTTC	CASSPTLDSYEQYF
TRBV6-1	TRBJ1-6	NA	medium-sized	TGTGCCAGCAGTGATTCAGGGGTTGGTGATTCACCCCTCCACTTT	CASSDSGVGDSPLHF
TRBV6-1	TRBJ1-5	TRBD1	few	TGTGCCAGCAGTCTTGACAGGGAGGGTCATCAGCCCCAGCATTTT	CASSLDREGHQPQHF
TRBV20-1	TRBJ2-3	NA	NA	TGCAGTGCTACGTCCAGATTAACTAGCACAGATACGCAGTATTTT	CSATSRLTSTDTQYF
TRBV7-6	TRBJ2-1	NA	NA	TGTGCCAGCAGCTTCAGAGATTACAATGAGCAGTTCTTC	CASSFRDYNEQFF